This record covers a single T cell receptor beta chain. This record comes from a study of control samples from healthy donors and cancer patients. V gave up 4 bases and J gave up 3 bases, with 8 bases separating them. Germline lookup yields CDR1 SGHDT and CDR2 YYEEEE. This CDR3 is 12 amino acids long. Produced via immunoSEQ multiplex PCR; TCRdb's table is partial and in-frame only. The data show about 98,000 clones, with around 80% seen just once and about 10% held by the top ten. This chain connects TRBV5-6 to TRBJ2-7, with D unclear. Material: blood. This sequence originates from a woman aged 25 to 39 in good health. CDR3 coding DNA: TGTGCCAGCAGCCCGCAGGACTACGAGCAGTACTTC. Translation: CASSPQDYEQYF.